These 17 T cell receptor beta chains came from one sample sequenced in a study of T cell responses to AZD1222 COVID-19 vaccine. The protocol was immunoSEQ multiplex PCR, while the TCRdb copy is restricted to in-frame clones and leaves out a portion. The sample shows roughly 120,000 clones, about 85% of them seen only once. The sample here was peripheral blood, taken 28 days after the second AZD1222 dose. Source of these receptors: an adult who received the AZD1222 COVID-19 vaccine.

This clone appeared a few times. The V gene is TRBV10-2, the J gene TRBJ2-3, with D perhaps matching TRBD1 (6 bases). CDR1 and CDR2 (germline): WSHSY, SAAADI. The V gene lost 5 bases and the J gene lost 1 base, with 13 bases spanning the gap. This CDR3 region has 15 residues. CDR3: CASSSGQSGTDTQYF. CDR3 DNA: TGCGCCAGCAGTTCCGGACAGTCTGGCACAGATACGCAGTATTTT.

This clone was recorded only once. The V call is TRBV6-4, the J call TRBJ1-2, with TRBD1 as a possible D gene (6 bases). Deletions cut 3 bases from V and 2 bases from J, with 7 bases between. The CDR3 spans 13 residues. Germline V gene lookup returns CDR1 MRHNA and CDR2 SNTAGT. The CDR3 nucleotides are TGTGCCAGCAGTGAAGGACAGAACTATGGCTACACCTTC. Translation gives CASSEGQNYGYTF.

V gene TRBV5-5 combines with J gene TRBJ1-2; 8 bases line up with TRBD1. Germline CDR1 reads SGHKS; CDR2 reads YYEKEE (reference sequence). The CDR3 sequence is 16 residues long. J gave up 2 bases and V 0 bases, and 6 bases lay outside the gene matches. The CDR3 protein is CASSLGAGGRNYGYTF. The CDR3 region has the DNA TGTGCCAGCAGCTTGGGGGCAGGGGGCAGAAACTATGGCTACACCTTC.

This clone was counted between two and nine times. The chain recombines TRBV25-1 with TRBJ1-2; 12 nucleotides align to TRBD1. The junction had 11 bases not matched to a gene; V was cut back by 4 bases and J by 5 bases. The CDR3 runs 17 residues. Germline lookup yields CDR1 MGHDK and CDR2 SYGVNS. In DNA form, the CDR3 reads TGTGCCAGCAGTGGATACCGGGACAGGGGGCGCCGGTATGGCTACACCTTC. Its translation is CASSGYRDRGRRYGYTF.

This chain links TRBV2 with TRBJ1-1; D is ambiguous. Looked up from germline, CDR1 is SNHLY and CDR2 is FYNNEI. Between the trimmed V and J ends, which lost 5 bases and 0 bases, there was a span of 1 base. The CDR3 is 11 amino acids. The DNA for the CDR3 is TGTGCCAGCAGTTTGAACACTGAAGCTTTCTTT. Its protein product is CASSLNTEAFF.

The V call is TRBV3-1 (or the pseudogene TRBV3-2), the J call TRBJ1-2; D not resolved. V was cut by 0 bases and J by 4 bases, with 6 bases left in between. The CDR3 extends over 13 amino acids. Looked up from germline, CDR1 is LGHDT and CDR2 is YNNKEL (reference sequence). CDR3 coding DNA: TGTGCCAGCAGCCAAGAAGGCCTCTATGGCTACACCTTC. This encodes CASSQEGLYGYTF.

CDR3 DNA sequence: TGTGCCAGCAGTCTTGGGGGGAGCGGCACAGATACGCAGTATTTT. Translation: CASSLGGSGTDTQYF. The chain is built from TRBV28 and TRBJ2-3, with a possible D match to TRBD2 (6 bases). Germline CDR1 reads MDHEN; CDR2 reads SYDVKM. The CDR3 has 15 residues. V dropped 5 bases and J dropped 1 base, with 13 bases sitting between them.

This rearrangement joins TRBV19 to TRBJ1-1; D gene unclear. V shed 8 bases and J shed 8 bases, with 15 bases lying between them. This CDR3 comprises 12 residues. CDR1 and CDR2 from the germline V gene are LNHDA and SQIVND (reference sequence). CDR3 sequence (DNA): TGTGCCAGTGGCCACGGGGTTTACGAAGCTTTCTTT. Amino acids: CASGHGVYEAFF.

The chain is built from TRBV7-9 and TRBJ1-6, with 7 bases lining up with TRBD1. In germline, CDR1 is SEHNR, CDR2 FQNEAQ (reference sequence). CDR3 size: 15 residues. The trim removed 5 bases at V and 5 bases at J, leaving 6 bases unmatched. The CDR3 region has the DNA TGTGCCAGCAGCCCCCAAGGGGGCAATAATTCACCCCTCCACTTT. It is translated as CASSPQGGNNSPLHF.

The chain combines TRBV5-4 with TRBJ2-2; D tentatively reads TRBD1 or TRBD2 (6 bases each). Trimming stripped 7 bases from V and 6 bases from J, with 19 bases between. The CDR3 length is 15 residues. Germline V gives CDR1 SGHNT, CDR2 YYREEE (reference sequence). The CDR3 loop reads CASAQGSGVSGELFF. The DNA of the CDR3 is TGTGCCAGCGCCCAGGGGTCGGGGGTCTCCGGGGAGCTGTTTTTT.

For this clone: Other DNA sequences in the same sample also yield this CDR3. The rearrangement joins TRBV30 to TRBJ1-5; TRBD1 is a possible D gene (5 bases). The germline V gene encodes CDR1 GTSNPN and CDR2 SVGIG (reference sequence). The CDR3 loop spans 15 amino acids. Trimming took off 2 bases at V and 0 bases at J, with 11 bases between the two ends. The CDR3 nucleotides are TGTGCCTGGAGTACCGGGGGGAATAGCAATCAGCCCCAGCATTTT. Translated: CAWSTGGNSNQPQHF. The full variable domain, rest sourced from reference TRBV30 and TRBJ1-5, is SQTIHQWPATLVQPVGSPLSLECTVEGTSNPNLYWYRQAAGRGLQLLFYSVGIGQISSEVPQNLSASRPQDRQFILSSKKLLLSDSGFYLCAWSTGGNSNQPQHFGDGTRLSIL.

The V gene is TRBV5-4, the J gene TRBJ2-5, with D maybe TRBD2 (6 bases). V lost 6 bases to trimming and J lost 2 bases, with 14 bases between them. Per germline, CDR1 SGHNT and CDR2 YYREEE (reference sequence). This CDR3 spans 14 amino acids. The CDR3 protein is CASTDRGSQETQYF. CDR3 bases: TGTGCCAGCACCGACCGGGGGTCACAAGAGACCCAGTACTTC.

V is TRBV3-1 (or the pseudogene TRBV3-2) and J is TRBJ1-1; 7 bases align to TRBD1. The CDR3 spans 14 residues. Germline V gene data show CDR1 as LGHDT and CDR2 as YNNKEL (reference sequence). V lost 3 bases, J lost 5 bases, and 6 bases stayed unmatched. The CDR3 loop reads CASSHGGRGTEAFF. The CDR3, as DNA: TGTGCCAGCAGCCATGGGGGCAGGGGGACTGAAGCTTTCTTT.

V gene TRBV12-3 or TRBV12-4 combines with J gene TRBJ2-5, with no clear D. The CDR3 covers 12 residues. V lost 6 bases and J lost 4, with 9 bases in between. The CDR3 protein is CASRPVGETQYF. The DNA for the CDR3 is TGTGCCAGCAGGCCGGTGGGAGAGACCCAGTACTTC.

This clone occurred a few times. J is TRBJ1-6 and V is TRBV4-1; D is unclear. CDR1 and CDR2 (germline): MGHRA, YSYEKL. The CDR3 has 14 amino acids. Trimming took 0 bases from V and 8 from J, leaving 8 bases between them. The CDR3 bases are TGCGCCAGCAGCCAAGATAATCGAGATTCACCCCTCCACTTT. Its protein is CASSQDNRDSPLHF.

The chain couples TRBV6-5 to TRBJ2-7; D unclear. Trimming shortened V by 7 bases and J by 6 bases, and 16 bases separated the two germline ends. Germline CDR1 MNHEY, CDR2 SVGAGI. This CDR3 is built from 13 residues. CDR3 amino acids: CASTPRTDGEQYF. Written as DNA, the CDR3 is TGTGCCAGCACACCAAGGACGGACGGCGAGCAGTACTTC.

CDR3 sequence: CATKNPGGYGYTF. DNA for the CDR3: TGTGCCACCAAGAACCCAGGGGGCTATGGCTACACCTTC. The gene calls are TRBV6-5 and TRBJ1-2; 7 nucleotides match TRBD1. In germline, CDR1 is MNHEY, CDR2 SVGAGI. Trimming removed 10 bases from V and 4 bases from J; junction bases left unmatched: 9. CDR3 length: 13 amino acids.